This TCR beta chain was retrieved from a study of blood T cells in healthy people across ages (dated by TCRdb to the mid-2010s). The study in broad terms: In model experiments, template switching captured roughly one uniquely barcoded TCR beta cDNA molecule for every two T cells. The study measured age-related changes in TCR beta repertoire diversity using deep sequencing normalized with unique cDNA molecular identifiers. Donors were grouped into four age groups: young (average approximately 15 years), middle-aged (about 38), aged (around 60) and long-lived (approximately 81). To avoid experimental bias, donors of different ages were distributed randomly across sequencing lanes. Using the same blood draw, the study looked at two additional independent replicas of 1 million unique cDNA reads for two donors, one aged 18 to 30 and the other aged 80 or older. Results the study describes overall, beyond this receptor: Because donor CMV infection status was unknown, age-related changes in expanded clonotypes were potentially confounded. Observed TCR beta diversity per million T cells fell roughly linearly with age, and a significant reduction was already apparent by age around 36. Estimates of total diversity based on one million sequenced T cells were considered lower bounds and underestimates. The long-lived group showed more naive CD4+ T cells, fewer expanded clones and increased TCR diversity than the aged group, suggesting age selection. Because profiling used bulk unsorted PBMCs, naive and antigen-experienced compartments could not be compared conclusively. A strong correlation was found between observed TCR beta diversity and the percentage of naive T cells measured by flow cytometry.

To note about this clonotype: The specificity of this receptor is unknown. One base away there is no much larger clone; base qualities are not given.

Systemically healthy Caucasian individuals from Russia, some 40 in total and aged about 6 to 100 years, were included as donors. Ten milliliters of peripheral blood were drawn from each donor into EDTA-treated Vacutainer tubes. Ficoll-Paque density-gradient centrifugation was used to isolate PBMCs, with at least 6 million obtained per sample. Total RNA, at least 6 micrograms per sample, was extracted from PBMCs with Trizol reagent. For every donor, flow cytometry on a PBMC aliquot measured the percentage of naive CD45RAhigh/CD27high T cells. Preparation of the library involved 5' RACE. TCRdb lists the instrument as Illumina HiSeq 2500. A second roughly 6 to 11 cycle PCR used a sample-barcoded 5' primer and a J-beta primer mix. A unique molecular identifier was introduced onto each TCR beta cDNA molecule by a template-switch 5' adaptor carrying 12 random nucleotides. At least 3 million CDR3-containing paired-end reads were obtained from each sample. First-strand cDNA synthesis was performed from all RNA using the Mint cDNA synthesis kit, with priming by a TRBC-specific oligonucleotide. After uracil-DNA glycosylase treatment, a first 18-cycle PCR used universal primers M1SS and BC2_uni_R on all cDNA. Regarding the original processing steps: Each sample was normalized by randomly selecting 1 million high-quality reads, each carrying a distinct molecular identifier. Instead of being binned into consensus sequences, reads with shared molecular identifiers were discarded. MiTCR, set to a Q25 quality threshold and the strictest error-elimination algorithm, was used for CDR3 identification, clonotype clustering and error correction. A nonparametric unseen species model using Euler transformation provided a lower-bound estimate of total TCR beta diversity. TCRdb reprocessing: public reads trimmed at Q25 with fastp, clones called with MiXCR, in-frame beta chains kept. Every entry covers one CDR3 protein and lists the most common genes and DNA from its rows. The V and J calls reflect TCRdb's pipeline rather than the authors' work. The sample table holds about 800,000 distinct CDR3 sequences, of which 58% were seen once. The ten biggest clones cover about 20% of the sample.

The cysteine opens and the phenylalanine closes a CDR3 of 14 amino acids. Kept here is only the CDR3 DNA, which spans 42 bases and is read in frame from base 1. The V end loses 3 bases and the J end loses 0 bases, and a stretch of 9 bases separates them. The germline V gene supplies CDR1 ENHRY and CDR2 SYGVKD. The specimen sequenced was blood. The sequence came from a man younger than 45 in good health. The sequence is built from TRBV10-3 and TRBJ2-7; a confident D gene designation cannot be given. The CDR3: CAISDGQSSYEQYF. The DNA sequence is TGTGCCATCAGTGATGGGCAGAGCTCCTACGAGCAGTACTTC.